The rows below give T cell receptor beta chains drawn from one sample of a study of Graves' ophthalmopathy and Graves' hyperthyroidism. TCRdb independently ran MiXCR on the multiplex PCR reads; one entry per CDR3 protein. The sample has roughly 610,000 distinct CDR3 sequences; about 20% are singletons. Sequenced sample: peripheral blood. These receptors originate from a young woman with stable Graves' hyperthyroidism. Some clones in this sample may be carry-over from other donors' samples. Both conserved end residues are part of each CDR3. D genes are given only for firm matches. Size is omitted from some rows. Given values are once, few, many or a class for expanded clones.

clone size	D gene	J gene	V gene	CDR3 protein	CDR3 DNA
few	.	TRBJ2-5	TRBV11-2	CASSLGGIETQYF	TGTGCCAGCAGCTTGGGGGGTATAGAGACCCAGTACTTC
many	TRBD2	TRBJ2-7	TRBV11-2	CASSFLFAGVSEQYF	TGTGCCAGCAGCTTCCTCTTTGCGGGAGTCTCTGAGCAGTACTTC
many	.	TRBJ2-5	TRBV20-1	CSARGPTQETQYF	TGCAGTGCTAGAGGCCCTACCCAAGAGACCCAGTACTTC
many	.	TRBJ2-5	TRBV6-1	CASSGRFLETQYF	TGTGCCAGCAGTGGAAGATTCCTCGAGACCCAGTACTTC
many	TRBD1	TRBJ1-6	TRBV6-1	CASSHGQGALNSPLHF	TGTGCCAGCAGTCATGGACAGGGGGCGCTTAATTCACCCCTCCACTTT
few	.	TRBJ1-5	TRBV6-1	CASRPAGLGNQPQHF	TGTGCCAGCAGGCCAGCAGGGTTGGGCAATCAGCCCCAGCATTTT
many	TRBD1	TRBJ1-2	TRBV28	CASSSTSGTGKGYGYTF	TGTGCCAGCAGTTCTACTTCCGGGACAGGGAAGGGTTATGGCTACACCTTC
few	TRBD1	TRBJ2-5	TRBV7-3	CASSPTGTSAQTQYF	TGTGCCAGCAGCCCGACAGGGACGTCCGCCCAGACCCAGTACTTC
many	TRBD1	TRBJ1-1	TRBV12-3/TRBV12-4	CASSYGTGDEAFF	TGTGCCAGCAGTTATGGGACAGGGGATGAAGCTTTCTTT
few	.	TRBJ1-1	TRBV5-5	CASSLAPRPAFF	TGTGCCAGCAGCTTGGCCCCTCGGCCAGCTTTCTTT
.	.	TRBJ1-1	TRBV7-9	CASSSSHQNTEAFF	TGTGCCAGCAGCTCCTCCCATCAAAACACTGAAGCTTTCTTT
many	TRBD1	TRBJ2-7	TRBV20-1	CSAPPPGQGINEQYF	TGCAGTGCTCCCCCCCCGGGACAGGGGATCAACGAGCAGTACTTC
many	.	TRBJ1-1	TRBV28	CASSLSGVNTEAFF	TGTGCCAGCAGCCTCAGCGGGGTGAACACTGAAGCTTTCTTT
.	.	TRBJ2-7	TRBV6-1	CASSPDGGGSYEQYF	TGTGCCAGCAGCCCCGATGGGGGTGGGTCCTACGAGCAGTACTTC
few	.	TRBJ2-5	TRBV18	CASSPGAGQETQYF	TGTGCCAGCTCACCCGGGGCAGGTCAAGAGACCCAGTACTTC
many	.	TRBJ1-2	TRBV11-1	CASSLGPHPYRIRYGYTF	TGTGCCAGCAGCTTAGGCCCCCACCCCTACAGGATACGCTATGGCTACACCTTC
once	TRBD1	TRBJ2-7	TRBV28	CASSFAGTGHEQYF	TGTGCCAGCAGTTTTGCCGGGACAGGGCATGAGCAGTACTTC
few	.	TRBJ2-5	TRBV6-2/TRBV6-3	CASSYLGQSTAETQYF	TGTGCCAGCAGTTATCTTGGACAGTCCACGGCGGAGACCCAGTACTTC
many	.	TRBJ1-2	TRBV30	CAWQIRGGYTF	TGTGCCTGGCAAATCAGGGGAGGCTACACCTTC
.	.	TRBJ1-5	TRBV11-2	CASSFWPVSNQPQHF	TGTGCCAGCAGCTTCTGGCCAGTTAGCAATCAGCCCCAGCATTTT
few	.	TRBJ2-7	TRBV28	CASSFSSTGNEQYF	TGTGCCAGCAGTTTTAGCTCTACAGGGAACGAGCAGTACTTC
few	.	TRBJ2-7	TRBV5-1	CASSRGAIWGNEQYF	TGCGCCAGCAGCCGGGGCGCAATCTGGGGAAACGAGCAGTACTTC
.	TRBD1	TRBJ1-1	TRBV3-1	CASSQSWMTGGGFTESFF	TGTGCCAGCAGCCAGTCGTGGATGACAGGGGGTGGTTTCACTGAATCTTTCTTT
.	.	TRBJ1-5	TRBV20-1	CSTRGFYSNQPQHF	TGCAGTACCAGGGGATTTTATAGCAATCAGCCCCAGCATTTT
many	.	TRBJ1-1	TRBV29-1	CSVVPGVATEAFF	TGCAGCGTTGTCCCGGGTGTTGCCACTGAAGCTTTCTTT
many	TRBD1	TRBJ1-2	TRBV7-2	CASSSGQGTYGYTF	TGTGCCAGCAGTTCGGGACAGGGGACCTATGGCTACACCTTC
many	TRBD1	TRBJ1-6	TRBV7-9	CASSPQEGTADSPLHF	TGTGCCAGCAGCCCCCAGGAAGGGACAGCCGATTCACCCCTCCACTTT
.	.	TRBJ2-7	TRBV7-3	CLLRNEQYF	TGTTTGCTAAGAAACGAGCAGTACTTC
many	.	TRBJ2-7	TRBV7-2	CASKAGRTYEQYF	TGTGCCAGCAAGGCGGGGCGAACCTACGAGCAGTACTTC
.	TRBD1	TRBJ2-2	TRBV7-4	CASSSGRQGRTGELFF	TGTGCCAGCAGCTCAGGGAGACAGGGGAGAACCGGGGAGCTGTTTTTT
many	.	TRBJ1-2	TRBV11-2	CASSLGPGTRDGYTF	TGTGCCAGCAGCTTAGGTCCAGGGACACGAGATGGCTACACCTTC
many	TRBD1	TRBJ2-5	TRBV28	CASTPDRGLYGGETQYF	TGTGCCAGCACCCCGGACAGGGGGCTTTACGGTGGGGAGACCCAGTACTTC
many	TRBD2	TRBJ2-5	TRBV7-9	CASSLGAGGPETQYF	TGTGCCAGCAGCTTAGGAGCGGGAGGGCCTGAGACCCAGTACTTC
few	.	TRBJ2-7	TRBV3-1	CASSQEGIYEQYF	TGTGCCAGCAGCCAAGAGGGAATCTACGAGCAGTACTTC
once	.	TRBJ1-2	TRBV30	CAWSQGEEGGYTF	TGTGCCTGGAGTCAAGGAGAGGAGGGTGGCTACACCTTC
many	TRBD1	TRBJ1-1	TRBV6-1	CASSEGQGLSAFF	TGTGCCAGCAGTGAGGGACAGGGACTTTCGGCTTTCTTT
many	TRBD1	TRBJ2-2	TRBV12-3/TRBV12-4	CASSLTGQDTGELFF	TGTGCCAGCAGTTTAACAGGACAGGACACCGGGGAGCTGTTTTTT
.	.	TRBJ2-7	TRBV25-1	CASSDGTVLSYEQYF	TGTGCCAGCAGTGATGGAACAGTGCTTTCCTACGAGCAGTACTTC
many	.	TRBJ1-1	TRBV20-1	CSARVSIETEAFF	TGCAGTGCAAGGGTGTCCATTGAGACTGAAGCTTTCTTT
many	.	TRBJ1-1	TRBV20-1	CSARYVGNTEAFF	TGCAGTGCTAGGTACGTAGGGAACACTGAAGCTTTCTTT
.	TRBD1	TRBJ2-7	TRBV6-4	CASKPGQVSYEQYF	TGTGCCAGCAAACCGGGACAGGTATCCTACGAGCAGTACTTC
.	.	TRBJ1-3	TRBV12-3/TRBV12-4	CASSFLPSGNTIYF	TGTGCCAGCAGTTTCTTACCCTCTGGAAACACCATATATTTT
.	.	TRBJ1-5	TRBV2	CASSTGYGNQPQHF	TGTGCCAGCAGTACAGGGTACGGCAATCAGCCCCAGCATTTT
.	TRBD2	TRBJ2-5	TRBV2	CASSDSAGEGETQYF	TGTGCCAGCAGTGACTCTGCGGGAGAGGGAGAGACCCAGTACTTC
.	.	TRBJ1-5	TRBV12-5	CASGLPGGWPQHF	TGTGCTAGTGGTTTACCGGGGGGGTGGCCCCAGCATTTT
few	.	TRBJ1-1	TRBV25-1	CASSDHLTESSEAFF	TGTGCCAGCAGTGATCACCTGACGGAAAGTTCTGAAGCTTTCTTT
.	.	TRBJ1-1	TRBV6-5	CASITLGRNTEAFF	TGTGCCAGCATTACGTTGGGGCGGAACACTGAAGCTTTCTTT
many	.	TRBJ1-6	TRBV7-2	CASSFLRVDNSPLHF	TGTGCCAGCAGCTTTCTCAGGGTGGATAATTCACCCCTCCACTTT
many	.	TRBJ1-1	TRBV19	CASSMGQNTEAFF	TGTGCCAGTAGTATGGGGCAGAACACTGAAGCTTTCTTT
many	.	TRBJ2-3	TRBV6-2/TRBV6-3	CASRSRPDTQYF	TGTGCCAGCAGATCCCGGCCAGATACGCAGTATTTT
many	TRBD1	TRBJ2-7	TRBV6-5	CASSYSRTGVYEQYF	TGTGCCAGCAGTTACTCGCGGACAGGAGTTTACGAGCAGTACTTC
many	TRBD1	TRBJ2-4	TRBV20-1	CSAARDSLAKNIQYF	TGCAGTGCAGCCCGGGACAGTTTAGCCAAAAACATTCAGTACTTC
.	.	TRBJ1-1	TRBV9	CASSPRGGFDTEAFF	TGTGCCAGCAGCCCCCGGGGGGGGTTCGACACTGAAGCTTTCTTT
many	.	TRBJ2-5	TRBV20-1	CSAAKRRDTQYF	TGCAGTGCTGCGAAACGAAGAGATACCCAGTACTTC
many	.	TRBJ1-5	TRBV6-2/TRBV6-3	CASSYDRRFNQPQHF	TGTGCCAGCAGTTACGACAGGCGATTCAATCAGCCCCAGCATTTT
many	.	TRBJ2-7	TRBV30	CAWSVPQEDEQYF	TGTGCCTGGAGTGTCCCCCAGGAAGACGAGCAGTACTTC
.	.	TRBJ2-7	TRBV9	CASSPRGSEYEEQYF	TGTGCCAGCAGCCCCCGTGGCAGTGAGTACGAGGAGCAGTACTTC
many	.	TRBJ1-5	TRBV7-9	CASRAGDSNQPQHF	TGTGCCAGCAGGGCCGGGGATAGCAATCAGCCCCAGCATTTT
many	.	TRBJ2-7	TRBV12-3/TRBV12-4	CASSPHTYEQYF	TGTGCCAGCAGTCCACATACCTACGAGCAGTACTTC
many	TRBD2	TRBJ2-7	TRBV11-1	CASSPLLAGGNYEQYF	TGTGCCAGCAGCCCACTACTAGCGGGGGGCAACTACGAGCAGTACTTC